One and the same sample provided the 8 T cell receptor beta chains below, sequenced in a study of PD-1 blockade in classical Hodgkin lymphoma. Sequencing was performed with immunoSEQ multiplex PCR; in TCRdb, only in-frame clones are kept and a portion is missing. The table has more than 90,000 clones, 81% seen once. Each patient's relapse followed autologous stem cell transplantation, and brentuximab vedotin exposure varied. The sample in question was peripheral blood mononuclear cells (PBMCs), obtained before the second cycle of nivolumab. The receptors here all came from a human donor with classical Hodgkin lymphoma.

V is TRBV7-8 and J is TRBJ1-3, with D possibly being TRBD1 (5 bases). The CDR3 sequence is 16 residues long. CDR1 is SGHVS and CDR2 is FQNEAQ in the germline V gene. The germline V and J ends were trimmed by 3 bases and 4 bases, with 16 bases remaining between them. DNA of the CDR3: TGTGCCAGCAGCTTCAGGGAGGGAGCATCCGGAAACACCATATATTTT. Its protein product is CASSFREGASGNTIYF.

The V call is TRBV4-2, the J call TRBJ2-1, with 9 positions matching TRBD2. This CDR3 spans 15 amino acids. From germline, CDR1 is LGHNA and CDR2 YNFKEQ. Unmatched junction bases numbered 6, after V lost 2 bases and J lost 7 bases. The CDR3 sequence: CASSQSGTSFNEQFF. The CDR3 coding sequence is TGTGCCAGCAGCCAATCTGGGACTAGCTTTAATGAGCAGTTCTTC.

The chain carries TRBV12-5 and TRBJ2-1; D may be TRBD2 (6 bases). The V end was cut by 4 bases, the J end by 6 bases, with 10 bases between. The CDR3 has 13 amino acids. Germline lookup yields CDR1 LGHNT and CDR2 FRNRAP. The chain's CDR3 is CASGSSGVNEQFF. The CDR3, as DNA: TGTGCTAGTGGTTCCTCGGGAGTCAATGAGCAGTTCTTC. The full variable domain, rest sourced from reference TRBV12-5 and TRBJ2-1, is DARVTQTPRHKVTEMGQEVTMRCQPILGHNTVFWYRQTMMQGLELLAYFRNRAPLDDSGMPKDRFSAEMPDATLATLKIQPSEPRDSAVYFCASGSSGVNEQFFGPGTRLTVL.

The chain recombines TRBV7-2 with TRBJ2-2; maybe TRBD1 (6 bases). Germline-derived CDR1 and CDR2 are SGHTA and FQGNSA. This CDR3 region has 16 residues. Deletions cut 3 bases from V and 4 bases from J, with 15 bases between. The CDR3: CASSFQPRDTTGELFF. In DNA, the CDR3 is TGTGCCAGCAGCTTTCAGCCCAGGGACACCACCGGGGAGCTGTTTTTT. Full variable domain (rest looked up from reference TRBV7-2 and TRBJ2-2): GAGVSQSPSNKVTEKGKDVELRCDPISGHTALYWYRQSLGQGLEFLIYFQGNSAPDKSGLPSDRFSAERTGGSVSTLTIQRTQQEDSAVYLCASSFQPRDTTGELFFGEGSRLTVL.

Only a few counts were recorded for this clone. The V gene is TRBV15, the J gene TRBJ1-2; D perhaps matches TRBD1 (6 bases). The V gene lost 0 bases and the J gene lost 5 bases, with 10 bases spanning the gap. The V gene's germline CDR1 is LNHNV and CDR2 YYDKDF (reference sequence). This CDR3 is built from 14 residues. CDR3 nucleotide sequence: TGTGCCACCAGCAGAGATCGAGGGGGTTATGGCTACACCTTC. Translated: CATSRDRGGYGYTF.

This chain joins TRBV7-2 and TRBJ2-1; D is perhaps TRBD1 or TRBD2 (5 bases each). V was pared by 4 bases and J by 8 bases, with 18 bases between. Per the germline V gene, CDR1 is SGHTA and CDR2 is FQGNSA. CDR3 size: 15 residues. The CDR3 nucleotides read TGTGCCAGCAGCTGGCATACGGGGCATACGGATGAGCAGTTCTTC. This sequence encodes CASSWHTGHTDEQFF.

The V call is TRBV19, the J call TRBJ1-3; D call uncertain. V gave up 7 bases and J gave up 0 bases, with 7 bases separating them. Germline CDR1 is LNHDA and CDR2 is SQIVND (reference sequence). The CDR3 consists of 13 residues. CDR3 in amino acids: CASTFHSGNTIYF. CDR3 DNA: TGTGCCAGTACCTTTCACTCTGGAAACACCATATATTTT.

The chain is built from TRBV28 and TRBJ2-5, with TRBD2 matching 10 bases. The CDR3 sequence is 16 residues long. Germline lookup yields CDR1 MDHEN and CDR2 SYDVKM. V shed 6 bases and J 2 bases; nucleotides not matched to a gene: 9. CDR3 sequence: CASSKGLAVGQETQYF. The DNA of the CDR3 is TGTGCCAGCAGCAAAGGACTAGCGGTGGGGCAAGAGACCCAGTACTTC.